The T cell receptor (beta chain) under discussion was sequenced for a study of cytomegalovirus exposure and HLA in healthy donors. Note on this clone: The antigen remains unidentified.

It was with 60 Vbeta and 13 Jbeta primers that the PCR ran. Repertoires were generated with immunoSEQ multiplex PCR, while TCRdb's copy carries only in-frame clones and drops some. The sample lists about 170,000 clones, roughly 80% occurring once. Findings and limits, study-wide: Only CMV serostatus was available as immune exposure information.

Looked up from germline, CDR1 is MNHNS and CDR2 is SASEGT. Trimming removed 8 bases at V and 4 bases at J, with 12 bases between. The CDR3 is 12 residues long. The chain combines TRBV6-1 with TRBJ2-7; D unclear. This clonotype was obtained from a woman between 18 and 30 years old in good health and CMV-seronegative. The material sequenced was PBMCs. The CDR3 spells CASGASQYEQYF. The CDR3 nucleotides read TGTGCCAGCGGAGCGTCCCAATACGAGCAGTACTTC.